The text below deals with one T cell receptor (beta chain). Other nucleotide sequences in the sample specify the same CDR3. Authors' methods: Amplification of reference gene primers provided the estimated nucleated cell counts. Assay used: immunoSEQ multiplex PCR; TCRdb lists only in-frame clones, some missing. The V and J calls and clone size are taken from that table; D and trimming were inferred from the DNA. The sample includes 300,000 to 400,000 clones, around 90% of them seen just once. The length of the CDR3 is 15 residues. Germline CDR1 SGHRS, CDR2 YFSETQ. With 0 bases removed from V and 3 bases from J, the gap between germline ends came to 7 bases. The data stem from a study of blood T cell repertoires in COVID-19. Across the study: Samples came from the United States, Italy and Spain, spanning acute and convalescent COVID-19. The analysed material was cDNA or gDNA that came from T cells, B-cell-depleted T cells, or PBMCs.

Sequencing was performed on peripheral blood. The receptor's source is a human donor in a cohort sampled during active COVID-19. The gene calls are TRBV5-1 and TRBJ1-6; the D is unclear. CDR3 coding DNA: TGCGCCAGCAGCTTGGGTGACATCTATAATTCACCCCTCCACTTT. It specifies CASSLGDIYNSPLHF.